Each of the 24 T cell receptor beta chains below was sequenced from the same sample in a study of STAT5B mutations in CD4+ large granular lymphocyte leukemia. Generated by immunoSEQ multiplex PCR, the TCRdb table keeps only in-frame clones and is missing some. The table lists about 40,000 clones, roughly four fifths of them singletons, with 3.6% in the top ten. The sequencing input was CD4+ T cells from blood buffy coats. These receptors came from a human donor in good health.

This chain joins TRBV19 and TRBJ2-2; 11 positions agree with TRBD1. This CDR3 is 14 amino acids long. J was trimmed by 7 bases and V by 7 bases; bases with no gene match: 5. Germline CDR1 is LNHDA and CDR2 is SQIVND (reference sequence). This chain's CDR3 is CASKGQGEFGELFF. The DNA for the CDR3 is TGTGCCAGTAAGGGACAGGGGGAATTCGGGGAGCTGTTTTTT. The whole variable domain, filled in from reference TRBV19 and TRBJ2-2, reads DGGITQSPKYLFRKEGQNVTLSCEQNLNHDAMYWYRQDPGQGLRLIYYSQIVNDFQKGDIAEGYSVSREKKESFPLTVTSAQKNPTAFYLCASKGQGEFGELFFGEGSRLTVL.

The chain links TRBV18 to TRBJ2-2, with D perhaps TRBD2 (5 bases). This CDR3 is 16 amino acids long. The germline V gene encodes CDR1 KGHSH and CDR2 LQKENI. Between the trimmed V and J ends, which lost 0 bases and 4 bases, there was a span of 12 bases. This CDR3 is CASSPPNIASTGELFF. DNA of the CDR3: TGTGCCAGCTCACCACCCAACATAGCGTCCACCGGGGAGCTGTTTTTT.

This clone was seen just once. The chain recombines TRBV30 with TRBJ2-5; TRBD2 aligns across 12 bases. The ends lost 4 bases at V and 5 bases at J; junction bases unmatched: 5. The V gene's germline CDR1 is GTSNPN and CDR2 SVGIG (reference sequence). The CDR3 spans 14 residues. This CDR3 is CAWTSGRAGETQYF. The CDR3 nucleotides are TGTGCCTGGACTAGCGGGAGGGCCGGGGAGACCCAGTACTTC. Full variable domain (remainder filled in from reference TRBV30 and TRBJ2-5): SQTIHQWPATLVQPVGSPLSLECTVEGTSNPNLYWYRQAAGRGLQLLFYSVGIGQISSEVPQNLSASRPQDRQFILSSKKLLLSDSGFYLCAWTSGRAGETQYFGPGTRLLVL.

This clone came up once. The CDR3 bases are TGTGCCAGCACCCCTATGTACGTACCGACAGGGAACTATGGCTACACCTTC. This gives the protein CASTPMYVPTGNYGYTF. The chain recombines TRBV27 with TRBJ1-2; 7 positions match TRBD1. Trimming at V came to 7 bases and at J to 2 bases, leaving 16 bases not matched to a gene. The CDR3 is 17 amino acids. Germline CDR1 reads MNHEY; CDR2 reads SMNVEV (reference sequence).

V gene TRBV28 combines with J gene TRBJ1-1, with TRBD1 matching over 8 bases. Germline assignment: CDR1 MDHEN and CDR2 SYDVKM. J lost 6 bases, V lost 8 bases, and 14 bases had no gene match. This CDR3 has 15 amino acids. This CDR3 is CASPPSTGVSAEAFF. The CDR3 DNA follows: TGTGCCAGCCCACCCTCGACAGGGGTGAGCGCTGAAGCTTTCTTT.

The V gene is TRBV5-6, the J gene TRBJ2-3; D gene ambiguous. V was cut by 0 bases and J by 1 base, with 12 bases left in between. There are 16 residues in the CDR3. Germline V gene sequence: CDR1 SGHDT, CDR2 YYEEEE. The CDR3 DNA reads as TGTGCCAGCAGCTTGGCCGCCGGCTGGGGCACAGATACGCAGTATTTT. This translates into CASSLAAGWGTDTQYF.

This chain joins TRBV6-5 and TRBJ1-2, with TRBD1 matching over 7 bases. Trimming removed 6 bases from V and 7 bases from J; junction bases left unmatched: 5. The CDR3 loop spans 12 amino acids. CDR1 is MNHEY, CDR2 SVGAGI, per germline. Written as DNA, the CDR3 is TGTGCCAGCAGCCAGGGGGGGTCTGGCTACACCTTC. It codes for CASSQGGSGYTF.

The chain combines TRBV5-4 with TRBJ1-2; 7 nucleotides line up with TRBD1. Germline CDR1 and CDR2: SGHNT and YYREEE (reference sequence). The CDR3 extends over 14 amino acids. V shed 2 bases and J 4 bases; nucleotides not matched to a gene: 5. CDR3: CASSLETGSYGYTF. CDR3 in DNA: TGTGCCAGCAGCTTAGAGACAGGGTCCTATGGCTACACCTTC. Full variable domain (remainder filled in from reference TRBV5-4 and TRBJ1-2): ETGVTQSPTHLIKTRGQQVTLRCSSQSGHNTVSWYQQALGQGPQFIFQYYREEENGRGNFPPRFSGLQFPNYSSELNVNALELDDSALYLCASSLETGSYGYTFGSGTRLTVV.

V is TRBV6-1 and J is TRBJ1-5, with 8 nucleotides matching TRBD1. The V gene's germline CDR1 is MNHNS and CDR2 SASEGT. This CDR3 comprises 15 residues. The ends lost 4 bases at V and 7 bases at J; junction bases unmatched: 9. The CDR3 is CASSGISTGVQPQHF. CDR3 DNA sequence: TGTGCCAGCAGTGGGATCTCGACAGGGGTCCAGCCCCAGCATTTT.

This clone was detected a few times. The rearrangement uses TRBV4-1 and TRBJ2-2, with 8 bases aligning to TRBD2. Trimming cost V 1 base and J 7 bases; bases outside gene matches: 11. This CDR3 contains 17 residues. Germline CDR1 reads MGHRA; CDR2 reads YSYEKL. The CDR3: CASSQGGAGGADGELFF. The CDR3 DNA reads TGCGCCAGCAGCCAAGGTGGCGCGGGGGGCGCCGACGGGGAGCTGTTTTTT.

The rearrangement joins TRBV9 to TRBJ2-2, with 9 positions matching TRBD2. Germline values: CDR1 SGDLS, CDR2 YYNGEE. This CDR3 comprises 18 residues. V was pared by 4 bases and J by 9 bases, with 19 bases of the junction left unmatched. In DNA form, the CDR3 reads TGTGCCAGCAGCCCAGACAGAGGGGCTAGCGGGAACTCTCGGGAGCTGTTTTTT. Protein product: CASSPDRGASGNSRELFF.

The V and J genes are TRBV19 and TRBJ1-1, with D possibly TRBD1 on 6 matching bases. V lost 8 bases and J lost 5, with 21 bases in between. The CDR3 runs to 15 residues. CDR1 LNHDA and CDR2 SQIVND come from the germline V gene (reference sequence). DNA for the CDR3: TGTGCCAGTCGATCGGGCCGACAGGTGAGGACTGAAGCTTTCTTT. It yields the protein CASRSGRQVRTEAFF.

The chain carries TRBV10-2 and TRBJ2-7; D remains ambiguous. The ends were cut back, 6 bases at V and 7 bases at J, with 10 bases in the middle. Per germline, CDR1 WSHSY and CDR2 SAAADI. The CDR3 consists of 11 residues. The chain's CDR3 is CASRAAQEQYF. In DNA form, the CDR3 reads TGCGCCAGCAGAGCCGCCCAAGAGCAGTACTTC.

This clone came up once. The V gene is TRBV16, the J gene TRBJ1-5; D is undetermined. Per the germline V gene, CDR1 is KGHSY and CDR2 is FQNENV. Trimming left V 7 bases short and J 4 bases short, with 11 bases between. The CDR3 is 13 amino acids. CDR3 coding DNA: TGTGCCAGCACCCCACAAAATAATCAGCCCCAGCATTTT. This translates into CASTPQNNQPQHF.

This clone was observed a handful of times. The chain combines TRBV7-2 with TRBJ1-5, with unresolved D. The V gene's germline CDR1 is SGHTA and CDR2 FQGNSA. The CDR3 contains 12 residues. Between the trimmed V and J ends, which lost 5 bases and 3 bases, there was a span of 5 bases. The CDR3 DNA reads TGTGCCAGCAGCATTAACAATCAGCCCCAGCATTTT. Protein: CASSINNQPQHF.

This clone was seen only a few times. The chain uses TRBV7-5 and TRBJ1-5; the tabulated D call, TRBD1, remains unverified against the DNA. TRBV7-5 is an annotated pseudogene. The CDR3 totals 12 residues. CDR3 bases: TGTGCCAGAAGGAGCAGGGATCAGCCCCAGCATTTT. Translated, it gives CARRSRDQPQHF.

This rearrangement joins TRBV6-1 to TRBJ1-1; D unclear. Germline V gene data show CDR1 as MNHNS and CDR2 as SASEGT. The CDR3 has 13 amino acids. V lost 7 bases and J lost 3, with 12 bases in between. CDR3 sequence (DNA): TGTGCCAGCAAAATACACGGGGACACTGAAGCTTTCTTT. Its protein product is CASKIHGDTEAFF.

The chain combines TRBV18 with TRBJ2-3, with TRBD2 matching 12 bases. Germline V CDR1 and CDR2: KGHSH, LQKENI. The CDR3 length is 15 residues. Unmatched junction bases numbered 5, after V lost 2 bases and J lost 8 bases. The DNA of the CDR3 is TGTGCCAGCTCACCAGGGAGGACTAGCGGGGCTACGCAGTATTTT. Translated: CASSPGRTSGATQYF.

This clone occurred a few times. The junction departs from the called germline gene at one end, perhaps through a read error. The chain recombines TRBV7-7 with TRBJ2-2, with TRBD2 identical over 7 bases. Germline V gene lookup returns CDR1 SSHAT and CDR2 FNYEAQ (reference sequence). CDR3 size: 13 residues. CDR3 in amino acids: CASSTGRAGELFF. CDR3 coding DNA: TGTGCTAGCAGCACTGGGAGGGCCGGGGAGCTGTTTTTT.

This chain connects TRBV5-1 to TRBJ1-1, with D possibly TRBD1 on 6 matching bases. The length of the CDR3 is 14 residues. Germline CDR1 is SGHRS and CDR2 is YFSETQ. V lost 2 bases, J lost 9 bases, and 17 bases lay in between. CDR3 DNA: TGCGCCAGCAGCTTTAACAGGGCAGGGGAGAAAGCTTTCTTT. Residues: CASSFNRAGEKAFF.

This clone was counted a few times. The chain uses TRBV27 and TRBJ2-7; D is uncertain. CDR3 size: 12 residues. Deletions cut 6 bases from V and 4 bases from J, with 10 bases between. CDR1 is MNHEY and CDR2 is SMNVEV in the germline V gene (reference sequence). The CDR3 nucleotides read TGTGCCAGCAGGACCGTCGGATACGAGCAGTACTTC. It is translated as CASRTVGYEQYF.

The CDR3 region has the DNA TGTGCCAGAAGCTCGAAAAACCCCCTTACAGGGTTTGCATCTGGGGCCAACGTCCTGACTTTC. It codes for CARSSKNPLTGFASGANVLTF. This rearrangement joins TRBV5-3 to TRBJ2-6; D may be TRBD1 (6 bases). TRBV5-3 is annotated as an ORF whose role is uncertain. V lost 3 bases to trimming and J lost 1 base, with 26 bases between them. This CDR3 has 21 amino acids.

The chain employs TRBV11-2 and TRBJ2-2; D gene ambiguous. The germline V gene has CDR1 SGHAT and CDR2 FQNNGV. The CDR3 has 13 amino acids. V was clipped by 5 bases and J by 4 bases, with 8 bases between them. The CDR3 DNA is TGTGCCAGCAGCCCTCAAACCACCGGGGAGCTGTTTTTT. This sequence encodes CASSPQTTGELFF.

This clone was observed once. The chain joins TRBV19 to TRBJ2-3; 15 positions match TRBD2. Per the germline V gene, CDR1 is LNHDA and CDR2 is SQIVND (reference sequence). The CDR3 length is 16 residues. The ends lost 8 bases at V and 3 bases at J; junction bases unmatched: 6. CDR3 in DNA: TGTGCCAGTCGTTCCGGGACTAGCGGGGGGACAGATACGCAGTATTTT. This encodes CASRSGTSGGTDTQYF. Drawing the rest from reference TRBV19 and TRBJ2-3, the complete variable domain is DGGITQSPKYLFRKEGQNVTLSCEQNLNHDAMYWYRQDPGQGLRLIYYSQIVNDFQKGDIAEGYSVSREKKESFPLTVTSAQKNPTAFYLCASRSGTSGGTDTQYFGPGTRLTVL.